This T cell receptor (beta chain) was identified in a study of cytomegalovirus exposure and HLA in healthy donors. General study findings and limits: Among CMV-associated TCR beta chains, most appeared HLA-restricted in a later analysis. Reports indicated that the classifier achieved high specificity and sensitivity in diagnosing cytomegalovirus status.

Both 60 Vbeta primers and 13 Jbeta primers went into the PCR. The method was immunoSEQ multiplex PCR; TCRdb's version includes in-frame clones alone and lacks a portion of them. The sample carries approximately 210,000 clones, roughly 87% recorded once. Germline loops: CDR1 MNHEY, CDR2 SVGAGI. CDR3 size: 15 residues. J lost 7 bases, V lost 7 bases, and 11 bases had no gene match. Of note for this clone: What it recognizes is unknown.

This clonotype originated in a middle-aged man in good health and CMV-seropositive. Material for sequencing was PBMCs. This sequence joins TRBV6-5 and TRBJ2-2; 8 bases line up with TRBD2. The CDR3 sequence is CASTRVAGGVGELFF. The CDR3, as DNA: TGTGCCAGCACGCGGGTGGCGGGAGGAGTCGGGGAGCTGTTTTTT.